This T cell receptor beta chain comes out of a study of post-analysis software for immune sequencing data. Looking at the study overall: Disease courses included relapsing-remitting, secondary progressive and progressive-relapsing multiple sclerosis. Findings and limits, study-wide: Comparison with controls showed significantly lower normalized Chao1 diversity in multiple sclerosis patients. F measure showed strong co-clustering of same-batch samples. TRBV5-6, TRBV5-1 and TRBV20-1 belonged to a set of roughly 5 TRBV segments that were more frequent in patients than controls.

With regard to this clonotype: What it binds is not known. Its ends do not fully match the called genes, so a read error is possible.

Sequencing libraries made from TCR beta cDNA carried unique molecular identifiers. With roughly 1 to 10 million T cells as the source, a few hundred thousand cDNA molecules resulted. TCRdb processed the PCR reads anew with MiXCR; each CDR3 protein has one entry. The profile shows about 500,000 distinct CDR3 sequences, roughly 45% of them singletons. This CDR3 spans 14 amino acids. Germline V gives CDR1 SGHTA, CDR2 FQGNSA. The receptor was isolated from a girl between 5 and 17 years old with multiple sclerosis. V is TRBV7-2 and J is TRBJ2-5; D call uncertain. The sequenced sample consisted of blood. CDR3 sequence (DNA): TGTGCCAGCAGCCCGGCCGCACGGCAAGAGACCCAGGACTTC. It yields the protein CASSPAARQETQDF.